This TCR beta chain was obtained from a study of a mutant IDH1 vaccine in newly diagnosed glioma. Sequencing was performed with immunoSEQ multiplex PCR; in TCRdb, only in-frame clones are kept and a portion is missing. The repertoire includes some 49,000 clones, 70% to 85% of them detected once, and around 4.9% sits in the top ten. The time point was: week 47, end of study. Doses consisted of 300 ug of mutant IDH1 20-mer peptide each, paired with topical imiquimod. Turning to this clone: Its cognate antigen is unknown.

The receptor comes from a woman aged 40 to 50 with glioma. Some clones in this sample may be carry-over from other donors' samples. Sequenced material: PBMCs, taken from a glioma patient whose treatment included an IDH1 peptide vaccine.

The CDR3 nucleotides are TGCGCCAGCAGCTTGGCCGGGGGGGCCTGGAGCACAGATACGCAGTATTTT. Translating it yields CASSLAGGAWSTDTQYF. The chain employs TRBV5-1 and TRBJ2-3; 8 bases are shared with TRBD2. Per the germline V gene, CDR1 is SGHRS and CDR2 is YFSETQ. The CDR3 sequence is 17 residues long. V gave up 0 bases and J gave up 0 bases; unmatched junction bases: 6.